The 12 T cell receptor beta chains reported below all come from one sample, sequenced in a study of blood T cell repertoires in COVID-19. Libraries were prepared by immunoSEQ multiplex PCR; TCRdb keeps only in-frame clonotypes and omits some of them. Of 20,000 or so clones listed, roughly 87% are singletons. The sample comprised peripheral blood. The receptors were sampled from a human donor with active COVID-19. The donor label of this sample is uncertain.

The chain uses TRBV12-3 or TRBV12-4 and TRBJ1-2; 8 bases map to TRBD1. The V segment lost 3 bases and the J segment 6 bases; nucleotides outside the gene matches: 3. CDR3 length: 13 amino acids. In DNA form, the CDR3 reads TGTGCCAGCAGTTTCGGACAGGGAAATGGCTACACCTTC. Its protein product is CASSFGQGNGYTF.

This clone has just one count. CDR3 coding DNA: TGTGCCAGCAGCTTGGACCCTAGGGGCAATGAGCAGTTCTTC. Translating it yields CASSLDPRGNEQFF. The chain is built from TRBV5-4 and TRBJ2-1, with D tentatively TRBD1 (5 bases). CDR1 is SGHNT, CDR2 YYREEE, per germline (reference sequence). The CDR3 runs to 14 residues. The V gene lost 0 bases and the J gene lost 6 bases, with 10 bases spanning the gap.

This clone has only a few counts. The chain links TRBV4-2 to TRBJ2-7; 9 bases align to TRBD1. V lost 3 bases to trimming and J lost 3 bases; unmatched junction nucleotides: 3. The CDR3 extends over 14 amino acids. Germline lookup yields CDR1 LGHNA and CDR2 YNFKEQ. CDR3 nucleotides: TGTGCCAGCAGCCAGGAGGGACAGGGCTACGAGCAGTACTTC. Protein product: CASSQEGQGYEQYF.

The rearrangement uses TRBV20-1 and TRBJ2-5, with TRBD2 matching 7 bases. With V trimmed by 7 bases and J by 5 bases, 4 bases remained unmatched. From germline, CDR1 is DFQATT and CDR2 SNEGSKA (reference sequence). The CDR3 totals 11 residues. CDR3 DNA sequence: TGCAGTGGGGGGGGGTCGGAGACCCAGTACTTC. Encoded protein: CSGGGSETQYF.

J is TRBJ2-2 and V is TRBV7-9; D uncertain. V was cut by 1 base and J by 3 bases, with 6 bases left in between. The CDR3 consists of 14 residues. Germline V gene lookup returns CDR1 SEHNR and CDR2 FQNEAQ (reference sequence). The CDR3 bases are TGTGCCAGCAGCTTAGGTTTCTACACCGGGGAGCTGTTTTTT. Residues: CASSLGFYTGELFF.

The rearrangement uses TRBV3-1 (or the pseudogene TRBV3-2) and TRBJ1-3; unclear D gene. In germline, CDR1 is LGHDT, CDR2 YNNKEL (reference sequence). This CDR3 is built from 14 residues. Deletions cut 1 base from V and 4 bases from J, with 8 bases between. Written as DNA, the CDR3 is TGTGCCAGCAGCCAAGCCGCAGCGGGAAACACCATATATTTT. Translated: CASSQAAAGNTIYF.

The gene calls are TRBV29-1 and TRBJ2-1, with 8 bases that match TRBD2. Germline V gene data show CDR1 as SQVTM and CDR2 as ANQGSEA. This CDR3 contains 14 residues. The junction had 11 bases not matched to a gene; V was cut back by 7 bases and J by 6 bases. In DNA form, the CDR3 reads TGCAGCGGAAGGCTAGCGGGTATGGTCAATGAGCAGTTCTTC. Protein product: CSGRLAGMVNEQFF.

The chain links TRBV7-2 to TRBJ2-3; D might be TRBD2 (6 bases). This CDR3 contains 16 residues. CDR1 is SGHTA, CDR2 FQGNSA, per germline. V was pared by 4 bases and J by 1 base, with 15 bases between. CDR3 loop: CASSSKQVAGTDTQYF. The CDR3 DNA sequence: TGTGCCAGCAGCTCGAAACAGGTAGCGGGCACAGATACGCAGTATTTT. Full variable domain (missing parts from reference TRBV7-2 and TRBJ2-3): GAGVSQSPSNKVTEKGKDVELRCDPISGHTALYWYRQSLGQGLEFLIYFQGNSAPDKSGLPSDRFSAERTGGSVSTLTIQRTQQEDSAVYLCASSSKQVAGTDTQYFGPGTRLTVL.

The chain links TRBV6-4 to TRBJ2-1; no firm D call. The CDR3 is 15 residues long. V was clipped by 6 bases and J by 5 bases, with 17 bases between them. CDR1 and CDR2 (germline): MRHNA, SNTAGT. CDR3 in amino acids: CASSSEVLPNNEQFF. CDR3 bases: TGTGCCAGCAGCAGTGAGGTACTTCCTAACAATGAGCAGTTCTTC.

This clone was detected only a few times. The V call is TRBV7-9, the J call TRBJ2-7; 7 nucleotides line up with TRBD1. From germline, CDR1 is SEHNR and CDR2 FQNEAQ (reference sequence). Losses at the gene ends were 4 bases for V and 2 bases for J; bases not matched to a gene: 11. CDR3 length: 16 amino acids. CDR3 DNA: TGTGCCAGCAGCTCTGATACTACAGGGGCGGCCTACGAGCAGTACTTC. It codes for CASSSDTTGAAYEQYF.

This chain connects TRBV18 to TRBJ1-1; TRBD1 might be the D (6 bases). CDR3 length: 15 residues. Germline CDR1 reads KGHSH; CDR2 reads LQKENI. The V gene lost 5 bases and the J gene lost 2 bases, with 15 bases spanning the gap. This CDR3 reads CASSATGTKNTEAFF. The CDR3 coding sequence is TGTGCCAGCTCAGCAACCGGGACAAAAAACACTGAAGCTTTCTTT.

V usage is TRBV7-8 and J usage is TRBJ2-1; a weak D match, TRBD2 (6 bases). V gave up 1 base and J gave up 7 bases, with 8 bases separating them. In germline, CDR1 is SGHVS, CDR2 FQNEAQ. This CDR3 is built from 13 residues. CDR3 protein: CASSLGLANEQFF. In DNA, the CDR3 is TGTGCCAGCAGCTTAGGGCTAGCGAATGAGCAGTTCTTC.